These T cell receptor beta chains were read from a single sample in a study of OX40 agonist ivuxolimab in advanced cancers. Some clones are missing from TCRdb's copy, which holds only in-frame ones; the method was immunoSEQ multiplex PCR. The sample lists 50,000 to 70,000 clones, about 88% occurring once. The sample was CD4+ or CD8+ T cells sorted from blood, taken in a trial of the OX40 agonist ivuxolimab. The receptor set was obtained from an adult with an advanced solid tumor such as melanoma, head and neck, liver or kidney cancer. The CDR3 runs from the conserved cysteine through the conserved F or W. The D gene is left open where the match is weak. Part of the rows lack a size; the others show once, few, many or a class for expanded clones.

D gene,clone size,V gene,J gene,CDR3 DNA,CDR3 protein
TRBD1,.,TRBV30,TRBJ2-1,TGTGCCTGGCAGACAGGGGCGGGTACTAGCTCCTACAATGAGCAGTTCTTC,CAWQTGAGTSSYNEQFF
.,medium-sized,TRBV14,TRBJ1-2,TGTGCCAGCAGCCAAGAAGTACACAGTAACTATGGCTACACCTTC,CASSQEVHSNYGYTF
.,.,TRBV5-4,TRBJ1-1,TGTGCCAGCAGCTTGGCACCGAACACTGAAGCTTTCTTT,CASSLAPNTEAFF
TRBD1,.,TRBV10-1,TRBJ1-1,TGCGCCAGCAGTCACGACAGGGTTAACACTGAAGCTTTCTTT,CASSHDRVNTEAFF
.,few,TRBV6-6,TRBJ1-2,TGTGCCAGCAGGCCTTCCGGGGGAGCTAGCTACGCCTACACCTTC,CASRPSGGASYAYTF
TRBD1,once,TRBV14,TRBJ1-2,TGTGCCAGCAGCCCACCCCTGGGCAGGGGGCGGTATGGCTACACCTTC,CASSPPLGRGRYGYTF
.,.,TRBV27,TRBJ1-4,TGTGCCAGCAGTTTAACAAGTGGGTTAAGTGAAAAACTGTTTTTT,CASSLTSGLSEKLFF
TRBD1,.,TRBV11-1,TRBJ2-7,TGTGCCAGGGACAGGGCCTACGAGCAGTACTTC,CARDRAYEQYF
.,few,TRBV6-1,TRBJ2-7,TGTGCCAGCAGGTTCCGGGACATTTCATTCTACGAGCAGTACTTC,CASRFRDISFYEQYF
.,few,TRBV21-1,TRBJ2-1,TGTGCCAGCAGCACACTCTTTCGCAGTGGCAGGGGTTTTTGGCGGTCCTACAATGAGCAGTTCTTC,CASSTLFRSGRGFWRSYNEQFF
.,few,TRBV19,TRBJ2-3,TGTGCCAGTAGTAACATTGGGGGATTTTGGGCAGATACGCAGTATTTT,CASSNIGGFWADTQYF
.,.,TRBV5-4,TRBJ2-7,TGTGCCAGCAGCTTGGAGGGCGGGACGGCCTACGAGCAGTACTTC,CASSLEGGTAYEQYF
.,.,TRBV30,TRBJ1-2,TGTGCCTGGAGTGTACGGGTAGGCTACACCTTC,CAWSVRVGYTF
TRBD2,.,TRBV18,TRBJ2-3,TGTGCCAGCTCACCAGTGGCCCTAGCGGGGGCAGATACGCAGTATTTT,CASSPVALAGADTQYF
TRBD1,.,TRBV5-6,TRBJ2-3,TGTGCCAGCAGCTTAACAGGGGCAGATACGCAGTATTTT,CASSLTGADTQYF
TRBD1,.,TRBV19,TRBJ2-5,TGTGCCAGTAGTGCGCACGGGACAGGGATACAAGAGACCCAGTACTTC,CASSAHGTGIQETQYF
.,.,TRBV19,TRBJ1-1,TGTGCCAGTAGTATAGGAGGGGAAGCTTTCTTT,CASSIGGEAFF
.,once,TRBV29-1,TRBJ2-1,TGCAGCGTTGGACGGGACCCTGAGCAGTTCTTC,CSVGRDPEQFF
TRBD2,.,TRBV5-6,TRBJ2-5,TGTGCCAGCAGCTTGGGGACTAGACAAGAGACCCAGTACTTC,CASSLGTRQETQYF
TRBD2,.,TRBV30,TRBJ2-3,TGTGCCTGGAGTGTAGATAGGCCTAGCGGGATTGATACGCAGTATTTT,CAWSVDRPSGIDTQYF
TRBD1,.,TRBV2,TRBJ2-5,TGTGCCAGCAACTTCGACAGGGCCCAAGAGACCCAGTACTTC,CASNFDRAQETQYF
.,.,TRBV27,TRBJ2-7,TGTGCCAGCAGGTGGGGTCGGGAAGGATACGAGCAGTACTTC,CASRWGREGYEQYF
.,.,TRBV11-1,TRBJ2-5,TGTGCCAGCAGCACTGGGGGCTACGCTCAAGAGACCCAGTACTTC,CASSTGGYAQETQYF
.,.,TRBV6-6,TRBJ1-6,TGTGCCAGCCAGGGGACTAATTCACCCCTCCACTTT,CASQGTNSPLHF
TRBD1,.,TRBV28,TRBJ2-7,TGTGCCAGCAGTTTCCAGGGGGCGACGTCCTACGAGCAGTACTTC,CASSFQGATSYEQYF
.,.,TRBV15,TRBJ1-5,TGTGCCACCAGCTTCGACAGCAGCAATCAGCCCCAGCATTTT,CATSFDSSNQPQHF
TRBD2,.,TRBV27,TRBJ2-3,TGTGCCAGCAGTCCGGGGGGGTTGAGGACAGATACGCAGTATTTT,CASSPGGLRTDTQYF
.,.,TRBV6-5,TRBJ2-5,TGTGCCAGCACCCCGGGGGGCAGCGAGACCCAGTACTTC,CASTPGGSETQYF
.,.,TRBV7-8,TRBJ1-2,TGTGCCAGCAGCTTAGCCCCCCGAGGGGCTAACTATGGCTACACCTTC,CASSLAPRGANYGYTF
TRBD1,.,TRBV6-5,TRBJ1-5,TGTGCCAGCAGGAGACAGGGCGGGAATCAGCCCCAGCATTTT,CASRRQGGNQPQHF
.,few,TRBV9,TRBJ1-2,TGTGCCAGCAGCGTAGCTTCGCAGGGGAGCAATGGCTACACCTTC,CASSVASQGSNGYTF
.,few,TRBV7-2,TRBJ2-7,TGTGCCAGCAGCCCAGGGTGGTTTTCCTACGAGCAGTACTTC,CASSPGWFSYEQYF
.,.,TRBV6-5,TRBJ2-1,TGTGCCAGCAAGGCGGGCTTTACGTCAGGGGAGGAGTTCTTC,CASKAGFTSGEEFF
.,.,TRBV28,TRBJ2-2,TGTGCCAGCAGTTTACTCGTCGGGGGAGCGAGCACCGGGGAGCTGTTTTTT,CASSLLVGGASTGELFF
.,.,TRBV7-2,TRBJ1-5,TGTGCCAGCAGCCAAGTGAGCAATCAGCCCCAGCATTTT,CASSQVSNQPQHF
.,.,TRBV7-3,TRBJ2-1,TGTGCCAGCAGCTCGACCAGCAATGAGCAGTTCTTC,CASSSTSNEQFF
.,.,TRBV19,TRBJ1-4,TGTGCCAGTAGTACGCTCGGGACACGTTATGAAAAACTGTTTTTT,CASSTLGTRYEKLFF
.,.,TRBV6-5,TRBJ1-1,TGTGCCAGCAGTTACCTAACGGGTGCTGACACTGAAGCTTTCTTT,CASSYLTGADTEAFF
.,.,TRBV5-4,TRBJ1-5,TGTGCCAGCAGCTTGGGATCTAATAGCAATCAGCCCCAGCATTTT,CASSLGSNSNQPQHF
.,.,TRBV10-3,TRBJ2-5,TGTGCCTCCAACCCGACAGCTTACCAAGAGACCCAGTACTTC,CASNPTAYQETQYF
.,.,TRBV28,TRBJ2-7,TGTGCCAGCAGTTTATACCAGGGCTCCTACGAGCAGTACTTC,CASSLYQGSYEQYF
.,.,TRBV9,TRBJ2-7,TGTGCCAGCAGCGGAACAGAAATTTCCCTCGAGCAGTACTTC,CASSGTEISLEQYF
.,.,TRBV5-4,TRBJ2-1,TGTGCCAGCAGCCCAACGGGCACCCCAGGGAATGAGCAGTTCTTC,CASSPTGTPGNEQFF
.,.,TRBV19,TRBJ2-7,TGTGCCAGTAGTATAACTCCCGGGTTACCCTACGAGCAGTACTTC,CASSITPGLPYEQYF
TRBD1,.,TRBV18,TRBJ2-1,TGTGCCAGCTCACCCCAGGGGGCACAGAATGAGCAGTTCTTC,CASSPQGAQNEQFF
.,.,TRBV30,TRBJ1-2,TGTGCCTGGACGCCCAAAAATAACTATGGCTACACCTTC,CAWTPKNNYGYTF
TRBD1,.,TRBV7-7,TRBJ2-7,TGTGCTAGCAGCCCGGGACAGTCCAGCTACGAGCAGTACTTC,CASSPGQSSYEQYF
TRBD1,medium-sized,TRBV10-3,TRBJ1-2,TGTGCCATCAGCGCTACAGGGGACGAGGGTGGCTACACCTTC,CAISATGDEGGYTF
TRBD2,.,TRBV6-5,TRBJ2-7,TGTGCCAGCAGTTACCGGTTCAAGCGGGACGTTACCGAGCAGTACTTC,CASSYRFKRDVTEQYF